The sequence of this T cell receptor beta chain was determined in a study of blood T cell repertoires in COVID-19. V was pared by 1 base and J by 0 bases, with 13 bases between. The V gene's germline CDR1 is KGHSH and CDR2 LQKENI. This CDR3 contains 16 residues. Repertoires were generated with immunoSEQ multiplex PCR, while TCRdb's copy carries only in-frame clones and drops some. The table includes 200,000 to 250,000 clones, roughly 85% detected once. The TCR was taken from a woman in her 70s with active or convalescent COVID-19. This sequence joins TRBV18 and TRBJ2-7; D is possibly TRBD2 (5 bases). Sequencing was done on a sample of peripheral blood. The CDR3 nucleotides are TGTGCCAGCTCACCACTGGCCCCAACTAGCTCCTACGAGCAGTACTTC. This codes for CASSPLAPTSSYEQYF.